Following are 9 T cell receptor beta chains from one sample sequenced in a study of T cells in Graves' hyperthyroidism and ophthalmopathy. Authors of the study amplified TCR beta CDR3 regions from RNA transcripts. HTBI primers drove first-round RT-PCR of the TCR CDR3. Using its own MiXCR run on the multiplex PCR reads, TCRdb lists one record per CDR3 protein. This table has around 97,000 distinct CDR3 sequences, over 45% appearing once. Sequences were obtained from blood. The receptors here all came from a man between 35 and 55 years old with Graves' hyperthyroidism.

V is TRBV5-4 and J is TRBJ2-5, with D perhaps matching TRBD2 (5 bases). Germline CDR1 SGHNT, CDR2 YYREEE (reference sequence). The CDR3 length is 18 residues. Trimming took 2 bases from V and 6 from J, leaving 26 bases between them. CDR3 amino acids: CASSFMAYLASPVKTQYF. The CDR3 DNA follows: TGTGCCAGCAGCTTCATGGCCTATTTGGCTAGCCCCGTGAAGACCCAGTACTTC.

This clonotype was seen ten or more times. The chain combines TRBV29-1 with TRBJ2-3; perhaps D is TRBD1 or TRBD2 (6 bases each). Germline loops: CDR1 SQVTM, CDR2 ANQGSEA. Trimming pared 4 bases from V and 4 bases from J, leaving 9 bases between. The CDR3 is made up of 12 amino acids. The CDR3 is CSVGRGADTQYF. In DNA, the CDR3 is TGCAGCGTTGGGAGGGGGGCAGATACGCAGTATTTT.

This clonotype showed up many times. The chain recombines TRBV27 with TRBJ2-7, with D possibly TRBD1 on 5 matching bases. Germline V gene sequence: CDR1 MNHEY, CDR2 SMNVEV (reference sequence). Trimming cost V 2 bases and J 3 bases, with 11 bases left between them. The CDR3 length is 14 residues. In DNA form, the CDR3 reads TGTGCCAGCAGTTTAAGGAGACAGCACTACGAGCAGTACTTC. Amino acid sequence: CASSLRRQHYEQYF.

This clonotype appeared many times. The rearrangement joins TRBV7-3 to TRBJ2-2; D uncertain. Trimming took off 5 bases at V and 5 bases at J, with 12 bases between the two ends. The CDR3 runs to 14 residues. Looked up from germline, CDR1 is SGHTA and CDR2 is FQGTGA. CDR3 amino acids: CASSPRGGTGELFF. The CDR3 DNA follows: TGTGCCAGCAGCCCGAGAGGTGGGACCGGGGAGCTGTTTTTT. Looking up the rest from reference TRBV7-3 and TRBJ2-2 gives the full variable domain: GAGVSQTPSNKVTEKGKYVELRCDPISGHTALYWYRQSLGQGPEFLIYFQGTGAADDSGLPNDRFFAVRPEGSVSTLKIQRTERGDSAVYLCASSPRGGTGELFFGEGSRLTVL.

A note on this clonotype: At one of its ends the junction is not consistent with the germline gene, which may arise from a read error. The V and J genes are TRBV30 and TRBJ2-3, with 8 bases that match TRBD2. The CDR3 contains 13 residues. The germline CDR1 and CDR2 sequences are GTSNPN and SVGIG (reference sequence). The CDR3 nucleotides read TGTGCCGGGAGTGTACCGGGCGGGGGGACGCAGTATTTT. This codes for CAGSVPGGGTQYF.

This clonotype has a count of ten or more. The chain has TRBV10-1 and TRBJ2-2; D uncertain. The CDR3 spans 11 residues. Germline loops: CDR1 WNHNN, CDR2 SYGVQD (reference sequence). Trimming cost V 3 bases and J 7 bases, with 3 bases left between them. CDR3 bases: TGCGCCAGCAGTGATTTCGGGGAGCTGTTTTTT. It is translated as CASSDFGELFF.

V and J are TRBV11-3 and TRBJ1-1; no definite D call. Trimming left V 0 bases short and J 6 bases short, with 11 bases between. CDR3 length: 14 amino acids. The germline V gene encodes CDR1 SGHNT and CDR2 YENEEA. CDR3 DNA: TGTGCCAGCAGCTTAGATGCCGGGGTTGCTGAAGCTTTCTTT. Translating gives CASSLDAGVAEAFF.

As regards this clonotype: A much larger clone lies one base from this, so it may be a read error. The chain links TRBV10-2 to TRBJ1-2; 12 bases line up with TRBD1. This CDR3 is 15 amino acids long. The V gene's germline CDR1 is WSHSY and CDR2 SAAADI. In DNA, the CDR3 is TGTGCCAGCAGTGTTGGGACAGGGGGCCTCTATGGCCACACCTTC. It codes for CASSVGTGGLYGHTF.

There are many counts of this clonotype. The rearrangement joins TRBV7-9 to TRBJ1-2; D possibly corresponds to TRBD1 (5 bases). V was trimmed by 5 bases and J by 2 bases, leaving 9 bases between them. Germline values: CDR1 SEHNR, CDR2 FQNEAQ (reference sequence). The CDR3 length is 13 residues. Here the CDR3 DNA reads TGTGCCAGCAGCCCAGGGATCAACTATGGCTACACCTTC. Its protein is CASSPGINYGYTF.